Sequencing of this T cell receptor beta chain was carried out in a study of graft-versus-host responses after intestinal transplantation. Whole-study context: Recipients got multivisceral, liver-intestinal, or isolated intestinal transplants. Overall study findings and caveats: Patients with graft-donor T cell macrochimerism had high graft-versus-host to host-versus-graft clonal ratios in allografts. Recipient marrow contained GvH clones, some of which appeared first in ileum or blood.

The CDR3 totals 13 residues. Trimming stripped 2 bases from V and 5 bases from J, with 7 bases between. Germline-derived CDR1 and CDR2 are SGHRS and YFSETQ. In this sample, this clone turned up once. Its antigen is unidentified. Sequenced by immunoSEQ multiplex PCR; TCRdb stores in-frame clones only, minus some. This sample has approximately 88,000 clones; about 94% occur once, and the top ten carry about 0.2%. The source is a human donor who was the organ donor for an intestinal transplant. The chain links TRBV5-1 to TRBJ2-2; D perhaps matches TRBD2 (5 bases). This specimen consisted of unstimulated CD4+ T cells sorted from spleen or lymph node cells, obtained before transplant. CDR3 bases: TGCGCCAGCAGCTTTCGGGATACCGGGGAGCTGTTTTTT. Its translation is CASSFRDTGELFF.